This record covers a single TCR beta chain. This clonotype was detected many times. This clone's antigen is unknown. Base qualities were left out, and no much larger clone turns up one base away. These data belong to a study of identical twins (dated by TCRdb to the mid-2010s). Background on the whole study: The study deep-sequenced TCR alpha and beta repertoires from monozygotic twins, unrelated adults of various ages and cord blood to test whether fetal clonotypes persist. To rule out contamination, the twin experiments were replicated at different times with different library preparation protocols.

The CDR3 covers 15 residues, taking in both the cysteine and the phenylalanine. Of all the DNA, just the CDR3 is kept, 45 bases in frame from base 1. Here V drops 6 bases and J drops 2 bases, and the junction holds 7 bases not matched to any gene. From the germline V gene (reference sequence), CDR1 is DFQATT and CDR2 is SNEGSKA. Every donor in the study was a healthy Caucasian. The twin cohort consisted of three pairs of female monozygotic twins, all aged about 18 to 30 years. Using Miltenyi CD45RO+ enrichment and human naive T-cell isolation kits, memory (CD45RO+) and naive T cells were isolated from PBMC. Receptor libraries were prepared by 5' RACE. The data were produced on an Illumina HiSeq 2000. Template switching added a universal primer binding site, and the final cDNA carried a unique molecular identifier that allowed TCR cDNA molecules to be counted accurately. Specific primers in the conserved constant-segment region were used to synthesize first-strand cDNA for TCR alpha and beta chains. To control for contamination, every cDNA library was double barcoded, receiving both a SMART-Mk sample barcode and Illumina barcodes. TruSeq adapter sequences, together with Illumina sample barcodes, were added in two successive PCR steps. The Illumina HiSeq platform was used with custom primers to sequence TCR alpha and beta cDNA libraries. On the authors' methods: MiGEC processed the raw reads to extract unique molecular identifiers, while MiXCR was used to determine the CDR3 positions. For each individual, recombination models were inferred using an EM algorithm with the repgenHMM and IGoR tools. The analysis of shared clonotypes was done with the tcR package in R, with sharing normalized by the product of cloneset sizes. To study raw recombination without the effects of thymic and clonal selection, out-of-frame nonproductive sequences were analyzed. The public reads were run again by TCRdb, first through fastp at Q25 and then through MiXCR, and only productive beta chains were kept. Every CDR3 protein is listed once, alongside the most common genes and DNA of its rows. It is TCRdb's table, rather than the study itself, that gives the V and J calls and clone size. This sample is represented by about 280,000 distinct CDR3 sequences; more than 6.5% of them were singletons. Roughly 2.1% of the sample is held by the ten biggest clonotypes.

Results and caveats for the whole study, not just this receptor: Excess twin sharing in beta out-of-frame sequences was weaker because fewer shared sequences lowered the signal-to-noise ratio. Out-of-frame TCR alpha sharing in monozygotic twins was systematically underestimated by recombination models, whereas sharing between unrelated individuals was in agreement with the recombination models. Because the same donors could not be followed over many years, the conclusions depended on cross-sectional statistical analysis. Compared with coincidental sharing between unrelated individuals, an excess of low generation-probability sequences was observed among out-of-frame TCR alpha sequences shared between twins. Zero-insertion analyses could be partly confounded by invariant T cells such as MAIT and iNKT, although diverse VJ usage argued against such confounding for most clonotypes. Fewer insertions were carried by abundant cord blood beta clonotypes, a similar but weaker trend appeared in young adult naive repertoires, and no such trend appeared in memory repertoires.

These data were also filed under a second study, of yellow fever vaccine responses in identical twins. The second study also describes: According to the authors, in identical twins the way T cells responded to vaccination appeared partly convergent and partly personalized. In the study, vaccine-responding T cell clones were precisely tracked in identical twins.

The V and J genes are TRBV20-1 and TRBJ1-5; 10 of the junction bases match TRBD1. The specimen sequenced was memory (CD45RO+) T cells sorted from blood. The meaning of the sample's cell subset or site label: CD45RO+ enriched T cells. This TCR came from a woman aged 18-29 years in good health. CDR3 region: CSAEAGTGGNQPQHF. The sequence in DNA is TGCAGTGCGGAAGCCGGGACAGGGGGCAATCAGCCCCAGCATTTT.